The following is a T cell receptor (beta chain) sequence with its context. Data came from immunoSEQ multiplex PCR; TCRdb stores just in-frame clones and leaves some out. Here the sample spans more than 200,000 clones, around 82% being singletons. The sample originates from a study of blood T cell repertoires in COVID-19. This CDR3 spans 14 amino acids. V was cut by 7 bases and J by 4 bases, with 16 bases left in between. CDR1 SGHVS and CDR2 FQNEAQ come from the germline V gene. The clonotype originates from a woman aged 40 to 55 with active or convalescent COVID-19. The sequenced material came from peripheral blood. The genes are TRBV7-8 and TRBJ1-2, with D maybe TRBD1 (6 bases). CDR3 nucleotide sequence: TGTGCCAGCACGTGGTCGCCGACAGGCTATGGCTACACCTTC. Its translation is CASTWSPTGYGYTF.